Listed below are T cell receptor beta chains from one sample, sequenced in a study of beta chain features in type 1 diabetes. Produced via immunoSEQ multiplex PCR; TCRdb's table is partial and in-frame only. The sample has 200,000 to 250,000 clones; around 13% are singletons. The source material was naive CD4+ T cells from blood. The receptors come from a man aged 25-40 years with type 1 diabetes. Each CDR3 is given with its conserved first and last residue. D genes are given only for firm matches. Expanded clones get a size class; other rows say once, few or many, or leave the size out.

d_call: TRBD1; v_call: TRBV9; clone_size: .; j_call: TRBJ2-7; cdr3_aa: CASSVDGTGYEQYF; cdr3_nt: TGTGCCAGCAGCGTAGACGGGACAGGCTACGAGCAGTACTTC
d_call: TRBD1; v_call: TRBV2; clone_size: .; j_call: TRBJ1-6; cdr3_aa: CASSAGTGVNSPLHF; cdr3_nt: TGTGCCAGCAGTGCGGGGACAGGGGTTAATTCACCCCTCCACTTT
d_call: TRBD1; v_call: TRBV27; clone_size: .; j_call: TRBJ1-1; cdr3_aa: CASSPRGHTEAFF; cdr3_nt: TGTGCCAGCAGCCCCAGGGGGCACACTGAAGCTTTCTTT
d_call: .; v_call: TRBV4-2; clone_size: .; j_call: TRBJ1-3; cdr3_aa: CASSQARGGTSGNTIYF; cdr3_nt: TGTGCCAGCAGCCAAGCTAGGGGTGGAACATCTGGAAACACCATATATTTT
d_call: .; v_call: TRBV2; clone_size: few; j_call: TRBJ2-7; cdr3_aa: CASSETAFTYEQYF; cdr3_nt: TGTGCCAGCAGTGAGACAGCTTTCACCTACGAGCAGTACTTC
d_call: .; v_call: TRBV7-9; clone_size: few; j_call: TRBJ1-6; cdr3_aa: CASSLVQGQPLHF; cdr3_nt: TGTGCCAGCAGCTTAGTACAGGGCCAACCCCTCCACTTT
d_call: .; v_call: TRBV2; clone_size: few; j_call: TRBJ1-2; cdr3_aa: CASSLGQKHGYTF; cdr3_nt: TGTGCCAGCAGCCTCGGACAGAAGCATGGCTACACCTTC
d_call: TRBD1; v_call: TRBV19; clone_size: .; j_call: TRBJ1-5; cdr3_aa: CASSMDRGENQPQHF; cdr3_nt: TGTGCCAGTAGTATGGACAGGGGCGAGAATCAGCCCCAGCATTTT
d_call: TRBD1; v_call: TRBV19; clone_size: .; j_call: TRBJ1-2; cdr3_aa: CASSIPPTGYGYTF; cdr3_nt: TGTGCCAGTAGTATCCCCCCGACAGGGTATGGCTACACCTTC
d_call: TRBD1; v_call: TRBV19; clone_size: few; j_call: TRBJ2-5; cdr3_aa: CASSIGSPQGRETQYF; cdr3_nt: TGTGCCAGTAGTATCGGGTCGCCACAGGGGCGGGAGACCCAGTACTTC
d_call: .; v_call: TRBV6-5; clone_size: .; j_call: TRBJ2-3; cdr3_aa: CASTGDNTDTQYF; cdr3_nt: TGTGCCAGCACCGGGGACAACACAGATACGCAGTATTTT
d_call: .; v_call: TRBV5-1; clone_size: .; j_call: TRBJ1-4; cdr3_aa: CASSLSAGGNEKLFF; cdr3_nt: TGCGCCAGCAGCTTGTCGGCAGGAGGGAATGAAAAACTGTTTTTT
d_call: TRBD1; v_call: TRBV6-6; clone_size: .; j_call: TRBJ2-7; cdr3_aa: CASSPTGFEQYF; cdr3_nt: TGTGCCAGCAGCCCGACAGGGTTCGAGCAGTACTTC
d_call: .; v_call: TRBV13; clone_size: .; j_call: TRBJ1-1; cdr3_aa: CASSLLGENTEAFF; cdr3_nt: TGTGCCAGCAGCTTGCTCGGAGAGAACACTGAAGCTTTCTTT
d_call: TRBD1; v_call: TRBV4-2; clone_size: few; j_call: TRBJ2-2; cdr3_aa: CASSQGQGVQGTGELFF; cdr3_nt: TGTGCCAGCAGCCAGGGACAGGGCGTTCAGGGCACCGGGGAGCTGTTTTTT
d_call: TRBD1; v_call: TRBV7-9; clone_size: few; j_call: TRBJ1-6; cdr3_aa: CASSPSRQGVNSPLHF; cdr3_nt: TGTGCCAGCAGCCCCTCTCGACAGGGGGTAAATTCACCCCTCCACTTT
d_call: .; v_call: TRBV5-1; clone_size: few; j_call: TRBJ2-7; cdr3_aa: CASSLTGEGEQYF; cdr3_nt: TGCGCCAGCAGCTTGACGGGAGAGGGCGAGCAGTACTTC
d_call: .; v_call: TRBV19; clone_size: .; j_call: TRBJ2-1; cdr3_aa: CASTRPGLSNEQFF; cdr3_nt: TGTGCCAGTACTAGACCTGGACTCTCCAATGAGCAGTTCTTC
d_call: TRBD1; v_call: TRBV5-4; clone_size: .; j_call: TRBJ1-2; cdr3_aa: CASGQGNYGYTF; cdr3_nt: TGTGCCAGCGGACAGGGGAACTATGGCTACACCTTC
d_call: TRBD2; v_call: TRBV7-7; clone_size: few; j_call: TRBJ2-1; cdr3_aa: CASSLEAGGNNEQFF; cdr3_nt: TGTGCTAGCAGCTTAGAGGCGGGGGGGAACAATGAGCAGTTCTTC
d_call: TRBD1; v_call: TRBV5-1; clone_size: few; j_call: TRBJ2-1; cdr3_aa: CASNRGDSSDEQFF; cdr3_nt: TGCGCCAGCAACAGGGGGGACAGTTCGGATGAGCAGTTCTTC
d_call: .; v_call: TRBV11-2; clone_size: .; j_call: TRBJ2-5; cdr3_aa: CASSPGQETQYF; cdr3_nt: TGTGCCAGCAGCCCCGGGCAAGAGACCCAGTACTTC
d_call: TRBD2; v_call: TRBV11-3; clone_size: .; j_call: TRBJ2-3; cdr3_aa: CASSPTGGADTQYF; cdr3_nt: TGTGCCAGCAGCCCGACGGGGGGGGCAGATACGCAGTATTTT
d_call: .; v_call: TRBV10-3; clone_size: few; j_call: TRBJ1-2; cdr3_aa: CAISDNRPGYTF; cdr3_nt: TGTGCCATCAGTGACAACAGACCCGGCTACACCTTC
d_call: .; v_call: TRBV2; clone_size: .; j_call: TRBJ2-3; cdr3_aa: CASRSIQGNTQYF; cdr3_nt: TGTGCCAGCAGGTCTATTCAGGGGAATACGCAGTATTTT
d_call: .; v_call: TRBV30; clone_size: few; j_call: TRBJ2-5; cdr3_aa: CAWSVKGSETQYF; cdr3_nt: TGTGCCTGGAGTGTCAAGGGGTCGGAGACCCAGTACTTC
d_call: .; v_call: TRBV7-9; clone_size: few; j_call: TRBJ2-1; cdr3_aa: CASSLGGPYNEQFF; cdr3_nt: TGTGCCAGCAGCTTGGGGGGGCCCTACAATGAGCAGTTCTTC
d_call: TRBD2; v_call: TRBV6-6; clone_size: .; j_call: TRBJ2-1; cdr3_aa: CASSPRGGIGNEQFF; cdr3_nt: TGTGCCAGCAGTCCGCGGGGGGGGATAGGCAATGAGCAGTTCTTC
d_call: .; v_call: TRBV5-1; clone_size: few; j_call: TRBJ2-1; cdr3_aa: CASSLASSYNEQFF; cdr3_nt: TGCGCCAGCAGCTTAGCGAGCTCCTACAATGAGCAGTTCTTC
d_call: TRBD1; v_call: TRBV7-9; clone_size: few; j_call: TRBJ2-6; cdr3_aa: CASSLSTGGSSGANVLTF; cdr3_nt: TGTGCCAGCAGCTTAAGTACAGGGGGCTCCTCTGGGGCCAACGTCCTGACTTTC
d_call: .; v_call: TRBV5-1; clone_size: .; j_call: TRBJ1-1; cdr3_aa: CASSLGAGNTEAFF; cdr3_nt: TGCGCCAGCAGCTTGGGGGCGGGGAACACTGAAGCTTTCTTT
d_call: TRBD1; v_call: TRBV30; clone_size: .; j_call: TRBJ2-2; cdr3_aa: CAWSPTGHGELFF; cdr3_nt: TGTGCCTGGAGTCCGACAGGGCACGGGGAGCTGTTTTTT
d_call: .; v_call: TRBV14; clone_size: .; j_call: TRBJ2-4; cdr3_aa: CASSQDVGQQYF; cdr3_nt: TGTGCCAGCAGCCAAGATGTGGGGCAACAGTACTTC
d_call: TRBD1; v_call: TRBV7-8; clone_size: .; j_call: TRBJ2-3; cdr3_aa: CASSQDRGQDTQYF; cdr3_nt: TGTGCCAGCAGCCAAGACAGGGGGCAAGATACGCAGTATTTT
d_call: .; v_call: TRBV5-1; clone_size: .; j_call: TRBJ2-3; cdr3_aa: CASSTGLVTDTQYF; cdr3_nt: TGCGCCAGCAGCACGGGACTGGTGACAGATACGCAGTATTTT
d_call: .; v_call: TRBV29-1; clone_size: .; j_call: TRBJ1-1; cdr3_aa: CSVGRGTEAFF; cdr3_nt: TGCAGCGTCGGGCGGGGGACTGAAGCTTTCTTT
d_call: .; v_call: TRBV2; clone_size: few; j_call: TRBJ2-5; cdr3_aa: CASRDNEETQYF; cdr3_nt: TGTGCCAGCAGGGACAACGAAGAGACCCAGTACTTC
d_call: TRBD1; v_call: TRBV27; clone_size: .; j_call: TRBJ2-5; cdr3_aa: CASSHRPGQGALTQYF; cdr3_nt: TGTGCCAGCAGCCACCGACCGGGACAGGGCGCTTTGACCCAGTACTTC
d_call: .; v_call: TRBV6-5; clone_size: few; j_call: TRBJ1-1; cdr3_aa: CASSLDRNTEAFF; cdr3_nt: TGTGCCAGCAGTCTGGACAGGAACACTGAAGCTTTCTTT
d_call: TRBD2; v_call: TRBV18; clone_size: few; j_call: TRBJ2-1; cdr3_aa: CASSTGLARSEQFF; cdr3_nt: TGTGCCAGCTCAACGGGACTAGCTCGGAGTGAGCAGTTCTTC
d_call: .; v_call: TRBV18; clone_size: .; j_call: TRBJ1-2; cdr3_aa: CASSPFTYMEYGYTF; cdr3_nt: TGTGCCAGCTCACCCTTTACGTATATGGAGTATGGCTACACCTTC